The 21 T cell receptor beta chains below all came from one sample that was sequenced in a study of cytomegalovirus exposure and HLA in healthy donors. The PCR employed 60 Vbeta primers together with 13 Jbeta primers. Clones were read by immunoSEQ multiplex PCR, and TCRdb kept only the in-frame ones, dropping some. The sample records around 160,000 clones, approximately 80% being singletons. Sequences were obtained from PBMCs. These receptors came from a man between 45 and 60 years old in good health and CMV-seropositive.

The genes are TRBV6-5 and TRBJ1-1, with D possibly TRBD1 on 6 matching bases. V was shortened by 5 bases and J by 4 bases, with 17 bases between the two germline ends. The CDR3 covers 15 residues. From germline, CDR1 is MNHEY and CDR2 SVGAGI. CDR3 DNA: TGTGCCAGCAGTACCCCAACAGGGCTGGGCACTGAAGCTTTCTTT. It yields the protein CASSTPTGLGTEAFF.

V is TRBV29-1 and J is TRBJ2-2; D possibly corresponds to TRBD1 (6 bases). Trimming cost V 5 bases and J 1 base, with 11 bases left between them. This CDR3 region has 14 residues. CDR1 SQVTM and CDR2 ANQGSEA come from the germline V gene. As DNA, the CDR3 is TGCAGCGTTTCCGGGACACAGAACACCGGGGAGCTGTTTTTT. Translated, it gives CSVSGTQNTGELFF.

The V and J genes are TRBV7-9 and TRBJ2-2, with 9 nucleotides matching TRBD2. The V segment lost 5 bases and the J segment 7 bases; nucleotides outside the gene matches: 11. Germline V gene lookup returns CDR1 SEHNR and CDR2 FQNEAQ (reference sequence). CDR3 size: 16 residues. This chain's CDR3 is CASSAIPGLAGGELFF. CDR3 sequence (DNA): TGTGCCAGCAGCGCAATACCGGGACTAGCAGGCGGGGAGCTGTTTTTT.

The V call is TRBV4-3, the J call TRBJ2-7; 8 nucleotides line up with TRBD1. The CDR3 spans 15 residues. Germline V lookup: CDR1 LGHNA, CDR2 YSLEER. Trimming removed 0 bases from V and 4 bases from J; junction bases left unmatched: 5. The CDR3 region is CASSQERTGLYEQYF. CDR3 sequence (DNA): TGCGCCAGCAGCCAAGAGAGGACAGGGTTATACGAGCAGTACTTC.

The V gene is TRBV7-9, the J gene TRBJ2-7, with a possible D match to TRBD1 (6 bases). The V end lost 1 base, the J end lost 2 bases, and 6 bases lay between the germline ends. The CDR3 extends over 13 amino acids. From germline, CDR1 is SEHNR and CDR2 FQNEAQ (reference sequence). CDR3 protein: CASSLGTAYEQYF. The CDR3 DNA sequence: TGTGCCAGCAGCTTAGGGACAGCCTACGAGCAGTACTTC.

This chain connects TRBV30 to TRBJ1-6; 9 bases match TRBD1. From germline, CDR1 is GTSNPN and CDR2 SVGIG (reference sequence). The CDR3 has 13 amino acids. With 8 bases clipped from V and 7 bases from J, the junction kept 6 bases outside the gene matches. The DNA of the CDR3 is TGTGCCAGCCAGACAGGGGGGAATTCACCCCTCCACTTT. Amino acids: CASQTGGNSPLHF. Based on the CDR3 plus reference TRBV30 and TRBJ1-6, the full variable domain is SQTIHQWPATLVQPVGSPLSLECTVEGTSNPNLYWYRQAAGRGLQLLFYSVGIGQISSEVPQNLSASRPQDRQFILSSKKLLLSDSGFYLCASQTGGNSPLHFGNGTRLTVT.

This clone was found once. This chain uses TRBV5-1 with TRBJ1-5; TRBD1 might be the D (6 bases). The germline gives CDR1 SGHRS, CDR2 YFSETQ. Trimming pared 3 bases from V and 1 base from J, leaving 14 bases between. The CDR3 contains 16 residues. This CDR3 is CASSWNRAGSNQPQHF. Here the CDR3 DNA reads TGCGCCAGCAGCTGGAACAGGGCGGGCAGCAATCAGCCCCAGCATTTT.

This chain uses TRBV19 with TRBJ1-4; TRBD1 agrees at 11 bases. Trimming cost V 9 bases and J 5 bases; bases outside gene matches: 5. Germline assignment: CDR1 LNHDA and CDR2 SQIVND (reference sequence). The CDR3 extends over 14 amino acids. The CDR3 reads CASEWTGGNEKLFF. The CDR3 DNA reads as TGTGCCAGCGAATGGACAGGGGGCAATGAAAAACTGTTTTTT.

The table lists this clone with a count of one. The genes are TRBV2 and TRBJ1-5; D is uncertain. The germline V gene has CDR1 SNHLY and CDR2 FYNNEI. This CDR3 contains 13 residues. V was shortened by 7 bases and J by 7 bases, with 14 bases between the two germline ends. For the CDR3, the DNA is TGTGCCAGCACGAGGGTGTTTGGACAGCCCCAGCATTTT. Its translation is CASTRVFGQPQHF.

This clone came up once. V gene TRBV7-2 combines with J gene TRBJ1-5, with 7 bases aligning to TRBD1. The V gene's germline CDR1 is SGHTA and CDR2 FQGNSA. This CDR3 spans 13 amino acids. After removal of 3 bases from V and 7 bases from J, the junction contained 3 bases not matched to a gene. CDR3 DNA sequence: TGTGCCAGCAGCTTTGACAGGGCCCAGCCCCAGCATTTT. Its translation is CASSFDRAQPQHF. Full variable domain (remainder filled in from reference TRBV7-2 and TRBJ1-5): GAGVSQSPSNKVTEKGKDVELRCDPISGHTALYWYRQSLGQGLEFLIYFQGNSAPDKSGLPSDRFSAERTGGSVSTLTIQRTQQEDSAVYLCASSFDRAQPQHFGDGTRLSIL.

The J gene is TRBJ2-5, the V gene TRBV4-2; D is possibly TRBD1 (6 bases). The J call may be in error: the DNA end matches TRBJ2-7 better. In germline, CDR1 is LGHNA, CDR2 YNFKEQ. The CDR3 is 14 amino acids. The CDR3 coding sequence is TGTGCCAGCGGGCTGGGGGCAGGGGTCTACGAGCAGTACTTC. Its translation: CASGLGAGVYEQYF.

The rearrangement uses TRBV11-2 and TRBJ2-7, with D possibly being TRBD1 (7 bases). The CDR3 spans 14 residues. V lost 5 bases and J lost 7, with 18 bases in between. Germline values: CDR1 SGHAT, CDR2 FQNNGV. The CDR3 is CASSAATGAGEQYF. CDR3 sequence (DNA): TGTGCCAGCAGCGCCGCAACAGGGGCGGGGGAGCAGTACTTC.

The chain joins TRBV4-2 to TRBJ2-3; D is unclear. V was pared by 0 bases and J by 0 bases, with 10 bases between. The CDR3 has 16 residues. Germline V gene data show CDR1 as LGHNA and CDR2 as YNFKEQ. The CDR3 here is CASSQDSSASTDTQYF. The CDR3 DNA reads TGTGCCAGCAGCCAAGATAGCTCGGCTAGCACAGATACGCAGTATTTT.

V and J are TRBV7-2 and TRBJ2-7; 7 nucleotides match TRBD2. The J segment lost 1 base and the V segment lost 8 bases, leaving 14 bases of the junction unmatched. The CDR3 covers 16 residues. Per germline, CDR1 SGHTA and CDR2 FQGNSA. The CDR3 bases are TGTGCCAGCGAGGTAGGAGCTGGGACTATATCCTACGAGCAGTACTTC. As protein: CASEVGAGTISYEQYF.

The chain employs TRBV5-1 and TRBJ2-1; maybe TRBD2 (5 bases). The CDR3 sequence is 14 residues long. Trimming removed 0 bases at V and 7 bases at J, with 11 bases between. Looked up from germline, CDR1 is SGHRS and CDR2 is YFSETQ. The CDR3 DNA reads TGCGCCAGCAGCTTGGGCGATACTAGGAATGAGCAGTTCTTC. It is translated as CASSLGDTRNEQFF.

The CDR3 loop is CSVEQAGATSYYGYTF. CDR3 nucleotide sequence: TGCAGCGTTGAACAGGCAGGGGCGACGAGCTACTATGGCTACACCTTC. The chain is built from TRBV29-1 and TRBJ1-2; TRBD1 is a possible D gene (6 bases). This CDR3 comprises 16 residues. Per the germline V gene, CDR1 is SQVTM and CDR2 is ANQGSEA. Trimming left V 2 bases short and J 3 bases short, with 19 bases between.

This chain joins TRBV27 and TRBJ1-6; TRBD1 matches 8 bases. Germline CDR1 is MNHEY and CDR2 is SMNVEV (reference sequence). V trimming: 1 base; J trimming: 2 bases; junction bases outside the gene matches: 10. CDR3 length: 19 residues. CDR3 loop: CASSLFARGPSTYNSPLHF. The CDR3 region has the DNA TGTGCCAGCAGTTTATTCGCCAGGGGGCCAAGCACCTATAATTCACCCCTCCACTTT.

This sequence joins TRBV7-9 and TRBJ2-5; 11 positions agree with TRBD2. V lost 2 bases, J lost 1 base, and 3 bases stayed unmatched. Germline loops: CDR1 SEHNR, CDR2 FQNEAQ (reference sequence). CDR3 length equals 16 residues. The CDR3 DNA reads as TGTGCCAGCAGCTTAACTAGCGGGGGTCTCCAAGAGACCCAGTACTTC. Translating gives CASSLTSGGLQETQYF.

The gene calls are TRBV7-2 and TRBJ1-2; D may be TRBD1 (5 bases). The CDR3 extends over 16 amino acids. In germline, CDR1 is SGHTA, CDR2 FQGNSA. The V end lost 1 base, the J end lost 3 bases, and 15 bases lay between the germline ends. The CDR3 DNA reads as TGTGCCAGCAGCTTAGACCCCCCAGGGTCCTACTATGGCTACACCTTC. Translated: CASSLDPPGSYYGYTF. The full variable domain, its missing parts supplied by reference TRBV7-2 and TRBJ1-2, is GAGVSQSPSNKVTEKGKDVELRCDPISGHTALYWYRQSLGQGLEFLIYFQGNSAPDKSGLPSDRFSAERTGGSVSTLTIQRTQQEDSAVYLCASSLDPPGSYYGYTFGSGTRLTVV.

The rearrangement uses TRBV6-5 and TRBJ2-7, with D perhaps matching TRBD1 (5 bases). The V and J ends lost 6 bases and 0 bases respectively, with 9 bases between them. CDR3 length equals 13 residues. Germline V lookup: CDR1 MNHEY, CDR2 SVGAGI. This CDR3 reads CASSPGISYEQYF. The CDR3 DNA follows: TGTGCCAGCAGCCCAGGGATCTCCTACGAGCAGTACTTC.

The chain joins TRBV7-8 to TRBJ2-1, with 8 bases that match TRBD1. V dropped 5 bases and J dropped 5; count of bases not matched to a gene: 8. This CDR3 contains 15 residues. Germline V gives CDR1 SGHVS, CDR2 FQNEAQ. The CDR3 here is CASSLRQGRHNEQFF. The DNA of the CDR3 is TGTGCCAGCAGCCTAAGACAGGGGCGACACAATGAGCAGTTCTTC.